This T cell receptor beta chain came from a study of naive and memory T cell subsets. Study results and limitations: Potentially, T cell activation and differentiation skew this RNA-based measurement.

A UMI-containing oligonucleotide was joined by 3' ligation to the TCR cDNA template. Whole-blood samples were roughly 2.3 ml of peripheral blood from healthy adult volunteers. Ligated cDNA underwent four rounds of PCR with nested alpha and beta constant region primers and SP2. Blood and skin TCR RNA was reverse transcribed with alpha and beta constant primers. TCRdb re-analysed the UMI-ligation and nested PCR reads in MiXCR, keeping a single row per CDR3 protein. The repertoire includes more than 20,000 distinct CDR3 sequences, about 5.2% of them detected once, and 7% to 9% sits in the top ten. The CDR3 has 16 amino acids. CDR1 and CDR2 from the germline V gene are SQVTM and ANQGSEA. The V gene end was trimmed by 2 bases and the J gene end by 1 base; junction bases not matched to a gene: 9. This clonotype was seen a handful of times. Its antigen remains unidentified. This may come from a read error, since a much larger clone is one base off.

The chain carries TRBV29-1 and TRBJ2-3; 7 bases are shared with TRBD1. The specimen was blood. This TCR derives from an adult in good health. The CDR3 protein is CSVESGTDICTDTQYF. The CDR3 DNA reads TGCAGCGTTGAATCCGGGACAGACATTTGCACAGATACGCAGTATTTT.